This T cell receptor beta chain was observed in a study of blood T cell repertoires in COVID-19. V was clipped by 7 bases and J by 1 base; unmatched bases: 2. Germline V gene lookup returns CDR1 MDHEN and CDR2 SYDVKM. The CDR3 totals 14 residues. Produced via immunoSEQ multiplex PCR; TCRdb's table is partial and in-frame only. The data hold 180,000 or so clones, with 86% observed a single time. The sample taken for sequencing was PBMCs or T cells enriched from blood (not recorded which). The rearrangement joins TRBV28 to TRBJ2-1, with TRBD1 identical over 9 bases. The origin of this receptor is a woman aged 25-40 years who had recovered from COVID-19. The CDR3 bases are TGTGCCAGCACCGGGACAGGGTCCTACAATGAGCAGTTCTTC. It yields the protein CASTGTGSYNEQFF.